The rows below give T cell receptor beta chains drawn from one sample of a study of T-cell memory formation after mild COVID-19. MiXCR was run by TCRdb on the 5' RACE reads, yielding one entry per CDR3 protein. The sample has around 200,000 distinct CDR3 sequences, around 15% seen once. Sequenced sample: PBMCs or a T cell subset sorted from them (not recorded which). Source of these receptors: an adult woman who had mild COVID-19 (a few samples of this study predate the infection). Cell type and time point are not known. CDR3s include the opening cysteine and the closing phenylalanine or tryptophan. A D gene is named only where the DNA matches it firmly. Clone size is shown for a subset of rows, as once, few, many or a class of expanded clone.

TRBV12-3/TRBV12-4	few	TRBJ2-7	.	TGTGCCAGTGGACGGGATGGGAGCTCCTACGAGCAGTACTTC	CASGRDGSSYEQYF
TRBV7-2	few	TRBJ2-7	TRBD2	TGTGCCAGCAGCCGGACTAGCGGGTTGTACGAGCAGTACTTC	CASSRTSGLYEQYF
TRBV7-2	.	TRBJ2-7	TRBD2	TGTGCCAGCAGCAGTGGACTAGAAATAGACGAGCAGTACTTC	CASSSGLEIDEQYF
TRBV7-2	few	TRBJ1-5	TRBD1	TGTGCCAGCAGCTCGGGACAGGTGAATCAGCCCCAGCATTTT	CASSSGQVNQPQHF
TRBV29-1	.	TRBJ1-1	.	TGCAGCGTTGATAAGAGATTGAACACTGAAGCTTTCTTT	CSVDKRLNTEAFF
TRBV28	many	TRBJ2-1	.	TGTGCCAGCAGCCAAGACAGGTCAAGGGGGCAGTTCTTC	CASSQDRSRGQFF
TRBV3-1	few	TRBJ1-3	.	TGTGCCAGCAGCCAAGGATTTCGCGTCGGCTCTGGAAACACCATATATTTT	CASSQGFRVGSGNTIYF
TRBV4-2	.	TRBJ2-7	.	TGTGCCAGCAGCCAGGACCCGGGACCGACCTACGAGCAGTACTTC	CASSQDPGPTYEQYF
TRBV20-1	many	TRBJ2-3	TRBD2	TGCAGTGCTGGAAGCTCGGGGGGGATTCGTGATACGCAGTATTTT	CSAGSSGGIRDTQYF
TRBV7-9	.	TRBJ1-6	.	TGTGCCAGCAGCCTCAGCGGGTTCCTACCGGGACCTCGTAATTCACCCCTCCACTTT	CASSLSGFLPGPRNSPLHF
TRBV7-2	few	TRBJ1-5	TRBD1	TGTGCCAGCAGCTTAGTAGCACAGGGGGGCAATCAGCCCCAGCATTTT	CASSLVAQGGNQPQHF
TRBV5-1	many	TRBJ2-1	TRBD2	TGCGCCAGCAGCCCAAGCGGGAGCTCCTACAATGAGCAGTTCTTC	CASSPSGSSYNEQFF
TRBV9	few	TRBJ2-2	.	TGTGCCAGCAGCCTGGTAACCGGGACACCGTTCGGGGAGCTGTTTTTT	CASSLVTGTPFGELFF
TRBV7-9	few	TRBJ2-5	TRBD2	TGTGCCAGCACATTAGCGGGGGCAGGGGAGACCCAGTACTTC	CASTLAGAGETQYF
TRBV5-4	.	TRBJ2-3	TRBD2	TGTGCCAGCAGCTCACCTAGCGGGAGATACACAGATACGCAGTATTTT	CASSSPSGRYTDTQYF